These 26 T cell receptor beta chains share one sample of origin, sequenced in a study of cytomegalovirus exposure and HLA in healthy donors. 13 Jbeta primers and 60 Vbeta primers were used for the PCR. Repertoires were generated with immunoSEQ multiplex PCR, while TCRdb's copy carries only in-frame clones and drops some. This table has about 200,000 clones, 65% to 80% appearing once. The sequenced material came from PBMCs. All receptors come from a girl aged 2-10 years in good health and CMV-seronegative.

V gene TRBV25-1 combines with J gene TRBJ2-5, with TRBD1 as a possible D gene (5 bases). The CDR3 is 15 amino acids. V gave up 4 bases and J gave up 4 bases, with 16 bases separating them. Germline V gene data show CDR1 as MGHDK and CDR2 as SYGVNS. The CDR3 bases are TGTGCCAGCAGTGGGCCTACAGGATCTCGAGAGACCCAGTACTTC. Residues: CASSGPTGSRETQYF.

The chain joins TRBV27 to TRBJ2-1; D gene uncertain. Trimming removed 1 base at V and 0 bases at J, with 10 bases between. The CDR3 sequence is 16 residues long. Per germline, CDR1 MNHEY and CDR2 SMNVEV (reference sequence). In DNA, the CDR3 is TGTGCCAGCAGTTTATACGACTCTCTCTCCTACAATGAGCAGTTCTTC. It encodes CASSLYDSLSYNEQFF.

This chain uses TRBV10-1 with TRBJ2-7; D is ambiguous. Germline CDR1 is WNHNN and CDR2 is SYGVQD (reference sequence). The CDR3 spans 14 residues. Trimming stripped 6 bases from V and 2 bases from J, with 14 bases between. The CDR3 loop reads CASSSETPPYEQYF. Written as DNA, the CDR3 is TGCGCCAGCAGCTCCGAGACTCCCCCCTACGAGCAGTACTTC.

This rearrangement joins TRBV5-4 to TRBJ2-3; 8 nucleotides match TRBD2. This CDR3 is built from 15 residues. V trimming: 4 bases; J trimming: 2 bases; junction bases outside the gene matches: 6. Looked up from germline, CDR1 is SGHNT and CDR2 is YYREEE (reference sequence). The DNA for the CDR3 is TGTGCCAGCAGCCGCACTAGCGGATACACAGATACGCAGTATTTT. This codes for CASSRTSGYTDTQYF.

The rearrangement links TRBV6-6 to TRBJ2-2; the match to TRBD2 covers 13 bases. This CDR3 is built from 15 residues. V shed 4 bases, J shed 6 bases, and the junction held 2 bases outside the gene matches. Germline V gene lookup returns CDR1 MNHNY and CDR2 SVGAGI (reference sequence). CDR3 region: CASSSTSGRSGELFF. CDR3 nucleotides: TGTGCCAGCAGTTCGACTAGCGGGAGGTCCGGGGAGCTGTTTTTT.

The chain joins TRBV6-5 to TRBJ2-7; no reliable D call. This CDR3 has 12 residues. Trimming left V 6 bases short and J 2 bases short, with 8 bases between. The V gene's germline CDR1 is MNHEY and CDR2 SVGAGI. The CDR3 nucleotides are TGTGCCAGCAGCCGGAGCGCCTACGAGCAGTACTTC. Translating it yields CASSRSAYEQYF.

J is TRBJ2-3 and V is TRBV5-4, with D perhaps matching TRBD1 (5 bases). CDR3 length: 14 residues. V was clipped by 1 base and J by 4 bases, with 10 bases between them. Germline values: CDR1 SGHNT, CDR2 YYREEE (reference sequence). CDR3 protein: CASSLFQGSDTQYF. The CDR3 bases are TGTGCCAGCAGCTTGTTCCAGGGCTCAGATACGCAGTATTTT.

The genes are TRBV27 and TRBJ2-7, with D tentatively TRBD1 (6 bases). Germline CDR1 is MNHEY and CDR2 is SMNVEV (reference sequence). The V end was cut by 2 bases, the J end by 6 bases, with 23 bases between. CDR3 length: 17 amino acids. The CDR3 sequence: CASSLNQGWTLRGEQYF. Here the CDR3 DNA reads TGTGCCAGCAGTTTAAACCAGGGGTGGACCCTAAGGGGCGAGCAGTACTTC.

This chain joins TRBV4-1 and TRBJ2-3; TRBD2 might be the D (6 bases). The CDR3 runs to 16 residues. Germline V gene sequence: CDR1 MGHRA, CDR2 YSYEKL. The V end was cut by 1 base, the J end by 4 bases, with 15 bases between. CDR3 nucleotides: TGCGCCAGCAGCCAAGTTGGAGGGTGGCCGGCAGATACGCAGTATTTT. It yields the protein CASSQVGGWPADTQYF.

The chain couples TRBV19 to TRBJ2-5; 9 nucleotides match TRBD1. This CDR3 contains 15 residues. Looked up from germline, CDR1 is LNHDA and CDR2 is SQIVND (reference sequence). V was clipped by 6 bases and J by 1 base; unmatched bases: 6. CDR3 sequence reads: CASRAPGQGQETQYF. CDR3 bases: TGTGCCAGTAGGGCTCCGGGACAGGGCCAAGAGACCCAGTACTTC.

This chain joins TRBV7-9 and TRBJ1-1, with TRBD1 matching over 8 bases. Germline V gene data show CDR1 as SEHNR and CDR2 as FQNEAQ (reference sequence). Germline trimming cut 4 bases from V and 1 base from J; bases unmatched to any gene: 14. The CDR3 is made up of 18 amino acids. As DNA, the CDR3 is TGTGCCAGCAGCTCCCCACGAGGACAGGGTGAGGGGAACACTGAAGCTTTCTTT. Translated, it gives CASSSPRGQGEGNTEAFF. Full variable domain (rest looked up from reference TRBV7-9 and TRBJ1-1): DTGVSQNPRHKITKRGQNVTFRCDPISEHNRLYWYRQTLGQGPEFLTYFQNEAQLEKSRLLSDRFSAERPKGSFSTLEIQRTEQGDSAMYLCASSSPRGQGEGNTEAFFGQGTRLTVV.

The V call is TRBV10-2, the J call TRBJ2-5; TRBD2 matches 7 bases. The V and J ends lost 4 bases and 1 base, in that order; junction bases with no gene match: 3. Germline V gives CDR1 WSHSY, CDR2 SAAADI. The CDR3 is 14 residues long. The CDR3 region has the DNA TGCGCCAGCAGTGCGGCGGGAGCCCAAGAGACCCAGTACTTC. This sequence encodes CASSAAGAQETQYF.

The chain joins TRBV2 to TRBJ2-5; D is uncertain. Germline values: CDR1 SNHLY, CDR2 FYNNEI. The V end was cut by 8 bases, the J end by 4 bases, with 5 bases between. This CDR3 comprises 10 residues. The chain's CDR3 is CASVGETQYF. The CDR3 nucleotides are TGTGCCAGCGTCGGAGAGACCCAGTACTTC.

V usage is TRBV18 and J usage is TRBJ2-6, with D possibly being TRBD1 (6 bases). The germline V and J ends were trimmed by 3 bases and 2 bases, with 8 bases remaining between them. From germline, CDR1 is KGHSH and CDR2 LQKENI. This CDR3 contains 15 residues. The CDR3 nucleotides are TGTGCCAGCTCACCTCGGACAGCTGGGGCCAACGTCCTGACTTTC. It specifies CASSPRTAGANVLTF. Looking up the rest from reference TRBV18 and TRBJ2-6 gives the full variable domain: NAGVMQNPRHLVRRRGQEARLRCSPMKGHSHVYWYRQLPEEGLKFMVYLQKENIIDESGMPKERFSAEFPKEGPSILRIQQVVRGDSAAYFCASSPRTAGANVLTFGAGSRLTVL.

This chain connects TRBV5-1 to TRBJ2-5; tentatively, D is TRBD2 (7 bases). The V end was cut by 4 bases, the J end by 1 base, with 11 bases between. The germline V gene encodes CDR1 SGHRS and CDR2 YFSETQ. This CDR3 has 14 residues. This CDR3 is CASSAGGLQETQYF. The CDR3 DNA reads as TGCGCCAGCAGCGCCGGGGGGCTCCAAGAGACCCAGTACTTC.

This chain joins TRBV5-6 and TRBJ1-4, with D possibly being TRBD1 (5 bases). The CDR3 has 14 residues. The germline V gene has CDR1 SGHDT and CDR2 YYEEEE. V lost 2 bases and J 3 bases, leaving 8 bases between the germline ends. The CDR3 coding sequence is TGTGCCAGCAGCTTTGGGACTGCTAATGAAAAACTGTTTTTT. This encodes CASSFGTANEKLFF.

V usage is TRBV7-9 and J usage is TRBJ2-1; no clear D. The CDR3 spans 14 residues. Looked up from germline, CDR1 is SEHNR and CDR2 is FQNEAQ (reference sequence). Trimming took 5 bases from V and 8 from J, leaving 16 bases between them. This CDR3 is CASSPSIGSHEQFF. The CDR3 nucleotides are TGTGCCAGCAGCCCGTCGATTGGCAGTCATGAGCAGTTCTTC. Based on the CDR3 plus reference TRBV7-9 and TRBJ2-1, the full variable domain is DTGVSQNPRHKITKRGQNVTFRCDPISEHNRLYWYRQTLGQGPEFLTYFQNEAQLEKSRLLSDRFSAERPKGSFSTLEIQRTEQGDSAMYLCASSPSIGSHEQFFGPGTRLTVL.

The chain recombines TRBV2 with TRBJ2-7, with D tentatively TRBD2 (6 bases). Germline-derived CDR1 and CDR2 are SNHLY and FYNNEI. The CDR3 is 14 amino acids. Trimming stripped 7 bases from V and 1 base from J, with 14 bases between. The CDR3 sequence: CASNSGGISYEQYF. Written as DNA, the CDR3 is TGTGCCAGCAACTCTGGGGGGATATCCTACGAGCAGTACTTC.

This chain's CDR3 is CASSSDSYEQYF. CDR3 DNA sequence: TGCGCCAGCAGCTCAGATTCCTACGAGCAGTACTTC. The chain links TRBV5-1 to TRBJ2-7; D is unresolved. Germline V CDR1 and CDR2: SGHRS, YFSETQ. V was shortened by 3 bases and J by 1 base, with 5 bases between the two germline ends. The CDR3 has 12 amino acids.

This sequence joins TRBV7-9 and TRBJ2-7; 7 positions agree with TRBD1. V dropped 4 bases and J dropped 4; count of bases not matched to a gene: 10. The germline gives CDR1 SEHNR, CDR2 FQNEAQ (reference sequence). There are 15 residues in the CDR3. The CDR3 sequence is CASSSQQGQTYEQYF. CDR3 coding DNA: TGTGCCAGCAGCTCTCAGCAGGGACAGACATACGAGCAGTACTTC. Drawing the rest from reference TRBV7-9 and TRBJ2-7, the complete variable domain is DTGVSQNPRHKITKRGQNVTFRCDPISEHNRLYWYRQTLGQGPEFLTYFQNEAQLEKSRLLSDRFSAERPKGSFSTLEIQRTEQGDSAMYLCASSSQQGQTYEQYFGPGTRLTVT.

J is TRBJ2-3 and V is TRBV5-4; D possibly corresponds to TRBD2 (6 bases). CDR3 length: 14 residues. Deletions cut 3 bases from V and 4 bases from J, with 12 bases between. The germline CDR1 and CDR2 sequences are SGHNT and YYREEE (reference sequence). CDR3 in amino acids: CASSYETSADTQYF. CDR3 nucleotide sequence: TGTGCCAGCAGCTACGAGACTAGTGCAGATACGCAGTATTTT.

The genes are TRBV7-9 and TRBJ1-2; D possibly corresponds to TRBD1 (5 bases). The length of the CDR3 is 11 residues. Per the germline V gene, CDR1 is SEHNR and CDR2 is FQNEAQ (reference sequence). With 5 bases removed from V and 7 bases from J, the gap between germline ends came to 8 bases. CDR3 in DNA: TGTGCCAGCAGCCCAGGGTCTGGCTACACCTTC. This encodes CASSPGSGYTF.

This sequence joins TRBV29-1 and TRBJ2-3; unclear D gene. The CDR3 covers 13 residues. The ends were cut back, 2 bases at V and 2 bases at J, with 8 bases in the middle. Germline CDR1 and CDR2: SQVTM and ANQGSEA. In DNA, the CDR3 is TGCAGCGTTGAACAACAGCACACAGATACGCAGTATTTT. Protein sequence: CSVEQQHTDTQYF.

The gene calls are TRBV11-2 and TRBJ1-4; 9 bases are shared with TRBD1. Germline V gene sequence: CDR1 SGHAT, CDR2 FQNNGV. This CDR3 has 15 residues. The V segment lost 5 bases and the J segment 3 bases; nucleotides outside the gene matches: 4. The chain's CDR3 is CASSGTGMANEKLFF. CDR3 in DNA: TGTGCCAGCAGCGGGACAGGGATGGCTAATGAAAAACTGTTTTTT.

This clone was detected once. In DNA, the CDR3 is TGTGCCAGCAGCTTTCGCGAAGAGACCCAGTACTTC. It is translated as CASSFREETQYF. The chain couples TRBV7-9 to TRBJ2-5; D not certain. Germline CDR1 and CDR2: SEHNR and FQNEAQ (reference sequence). Deletions cut 3 bases from V and 3 bases from J, with 5 bases between. This CDR3 is 12 amino acids long.

The chain links TRBV10-1 to TRBJ2-5, with D possibly being TRBD2 (6 bases). The CDR3 length is 17 residues. Germline V CDR1 and CDR2: WNHNN, SYGVQD (reference sequence). The V and J ends lost 4 bases and 3 bases respectively, with 21 bases between them. Here the CDR3 DNA reads TGCGCCAGCAGTGGGCCCCCGACGGGACTTACAAAAGAGACCCAGTACTTC. It specifies CASSGPPTGLTKETQYF.